This T cell receptor beta chain was captured by sequencing in a study of technical replicates of blood from several donors. Germline CDR1 and CDR2: SGDLS and YYNGEE. The V gene lost 4 bases and the J gene lost 0 bases, with 11 bases spanning the gap. The CDR3 extends over 15 amino acids. The protocol was immunoSEQ multiplex PCR, while the TCRdb copy is restricted to in-frame clones and leaves out a portion. The sample consists of 80,000 or so clones, approximately 94% of them appearing once. This TCR was sampled from a human donor in good health. Sequenced material: T cells isolated from PBMCs. The chain combines TRBV9 with TRBJ1-5; D is possibly TRBD1 (6 bases). CDR3 sequence: CASSTGLGSNQPQHF. The CDR3 DNA sequence: TGTGCCAGCAGCACAGGGTTGGGTAGCAATCAGCCCCAGCATTTT.